This TCR beta chain was recovered during a study of early T cells in non-severe SARS-CoV-2 infection. This clonotype has only a few counts. Each CDR3 protein is one row after TCRdb ran MiXCR on the 5' RACE reads. This table holds 100,000 to 150,000 distinct CDR3 sequences, under 15% found once. Trimming pared 4 bases from V and 7 bases from J, leaving 11 bases between. Germline CDR1 reads LGHDT; CDR2 reads YNNKEL (reference sequence). There are 14 residues in the CDR3. Input material: whole blood. This rearrangement joins TRBV3-1 to TRBJ1-6; TRBD1 might be the D (5 bases). The TCR originated in an adult who was a healthcare worker with PCR-confirmed SARS-CoV-2 infection or an uninfected control (not recorded which). The CDR3: CASSPDGGNSPLHF. In DNA form, the CDR3 reads TGTGCCAGCAGCCCGGACGGGGGGAATTCACCCCTCCACTTT.